This T cell receptor beta chain came from a study of T cells in Graves' hyperthyroidism and ophthalmopathy. The study's findings and limits: In validation, the model predicted ophthalmopathy. These predictions came a median 6.5 months before onset.

Graves' hyperthyroidism showing no ophthalmopathy progression within 18 months was considered stable. Orbital computed tomography, thyroid ultrasound, serum thyroxine and TRAb, and clinical symptoms together informed the diagnoses. This clonotype was seen at least ten times. Its target is unknown. CDR1 and CDR2 (germline): MNHEY, SMNVEV (reference sequence). The CDR3 spans 18 residues. Unmatched junction bases numbered 11, after V lost 0 bases and J lost 8 bases. There were TCR beta CDR3 regions amplified from RNA transcripts. TCR CDR3 regions were first amplified by RT-PCR with HTBI primers. Using its own MiXCR run on the multiplex PCR reads, TCRdb lists one record per CDR3 protein. The table lists hundreds of thousands of distinct CDR3 sequences, 14% of them singletons.

This TCR was recovered from a woman under 30 with Graves' hyperthyroidism. The sequenced sample consisted of blood. The rearrangement uses TRBV27 and TRBJ2-1; TRBD2 matches at 12 bases. The CDR3 DNA is TGTGCCAGCAGTTTATCGAGGACTAGCGGGATAACGGGTCATGAGCAGTTCTTC. This encodes CASSLSRTSGITGHEQFF.